Below are 28 T cell receptor beta chains sequenced from a single sample in a study of blood T cells in healthy people across ages. Using a J-beta primer mix together with a sample-barcoded 5' primer, a second PCR was run for roughly 7 to 11 cycles. TCRdb recomputed calls from the 5' RACE reads with MiXCR, one row per CDR3 protein. This sample has under 1,100,000 distinct CDR3 sequences; around 27% occur once, and the top ten carry around 0.75%. These data also featured in a second study, about T cells of mothers and their children.

The sequenced material came from blood. The receptors were gathered from a girl aged 2-9 years in good health.

The chain joins TRBV5-6 to TRBJ2-5, with D perhaps given as TRBD1 or TRBD2 (6 bases each). This CDR3 has 15 amino acids. Trimming removed 3 bases from V and 3 bases from J, with 15 bases in between. Germline V gene data show CDR1 as SGHDT and CDR2 as YYEEEE. The DNA of the CDR3 is TGTGCCAGCAGCTGGCCCGGGGGCAGGGAAGAGACCCAGTACTTC. The encoded protein is CASSWPGGREETQYF. Filled out from reference TRBV5-6 and TRBJ2-5, the complete variable domain reads DAGVTQSPTHLIKTRGQQVTLRCSPKSGHDTVSWYQQALGQGPQFIFQYYEEEERQRGNFPDRFSGHQFPNYSSELNVNALLLGDSALYLCASSWPGGREETQYFGPGTRLLVL.

This clonotype appeared a few times. The J gene is TRBJ2-1, the V gene TRBV7-9; 8 bases agree with TRBD2. Germline-derived CDR1 and CDR2 are SEHNR and FQNEAQ (reference sequence). J was trimmed by 7 bases and V by 1 base; bases with no gene match: 3. The CDR3 spans 14 residues. The CDR3 bases are TGTGCCAGCAGCTTAGGTTCTAGCGGGAATGAGCAGTTCTTC. Translation gives CASSLGSSGNEQFF.

The V gene is TRBV2, the J gene TRBJ2-7, with TRBD2 identical over 8 bases. The CDR3 consists of 14 residues. The germline CDR1 and CDR2 sequences are SNHLY and FYNNEI. V dropped 8 bases and J dropped 7; count of bases not matched to a gene: 13. The CDR3 region is CASRVRPAGDEQYF. The CDR3 bases are TGTGCCAGCCGGGTACGGCCAGCGGGAGATGAGCAGTACTTC.

This sequence joins TRBV28 and TRBJ2-1; possibly TRBD1 or TRBD2 for D (5 bases each). The CDR3 extends over 13 amino acids. V was clipped by 3 bases and J by 6 bases, with 9 bases between them. From germline, CDR1 is MDHEN and CDR2 SYDVKM. The CDR3 spells CASSLIGTNEQFF. In nucleotides, the CDR3 is TGTGCCAGCAGTTTGATAGGGACCAATGAGCAGTTCTTC.

V and J are TRBV5-1 and TRBJ2-4; tentative D call: TRBD1 (5 bases). V was pared by 5 bases and J by 8 bases, with 14 bases between. The V gene's germline CDR1 is SGHRS and CDR2 YFSETQ. The CDR3 has 13 residues. The CDR3 DNA follows: TGCGCCAGCAGGGGGCGAGTGGACGACATTCAGTACTTC. This gives the protein CASRGRVDDIQYF.

The rearrangement joins TRBV6-5 to TRBJ1-4; D unclear. CDR1 is MNHEY, CDR2 SVGAGI, per germline. V shed 6 bases and J shed 6 bases, with 5 bases lying between them. CDR3 length: 11 amino acids. CDR3 sequence (DNA): TGTGCCAGCAGGTCTGATGAAAAACTGTTTTTT. As protein: CASRSDEKLFF.

This clonotype was observed a few times. J is TRBJ2-7 and V is TRBV7-2; 7 bases are a match to TRBD2. The CDR3 covers 14 residues. Germline lookup yields CDR1 SGHTA and CDR2 FQGNSA. J lost 4 bases, V lost 1 base, and 4 bases had no gene match. The CDR3 DNA is TGTGCCAGCAGCTTAGAAGCGGGGAGGTACGAGCAGTACTTC. It translates to CASSLEAGRYEQYF.

This clonotype was seen a handful of times. The rearrangement joins TRBV29-1 to TRBJ1-4; D is possibly TRBD1 (5 bases). Germline V gene lookup returns CDR1 SQVTM and CDR2 ANQGSEA. This CDR3 contains 12 residues. The V end lost 5 bases, the J end lost 10 bases, and 14 bases lay between the germline ends. CDR3: CSVPDLGGKLFF. The CDR3 DNA is TGCAGCGTTCCAGATTTGGGGGGAAAACTGTTTTTT.

The CDR3 is CASSQEVAGHSYGYTF. The CDR3 DNA sequence: TGCGCCAGCAGCCAAGAGGTGGCAGGCCACAGCTATGGCTACACCTTC. The V and J genes are TRBV4-1 and TRBJ1-2; D gene uncertain. V gave up 0 bases and J gave up 4 bases, with 15 bases separating them. The CDR3 has 16 residues. CDR1 MGHRA and CDR2 YSYEKL come from the germline V gene.

V and J are TRBV2 and TRBJ1-1, with TRBD1 identical over 7 bases. The CDR3 is 13 amino acids. Germline trimming cut 7 bases from V and 4 bases from J; bases unmatched to any gene: 6. CDR1 SNHLY and CDR2 FYNNEI come from the germline V gene. The chain's CDR3 is CASMNRGITEAFF. CDR3 nucleotides: TGTGCCAGCATGAACAGGGGAATCACTGAAGCTTTCTTT.

A few counts support this clonotype. The chain couples TRBV7-3 to TRBJ2-2; TRBD2 matches 9 bases. The V gene end was trimmed by 2 bases and the J gene end by 9 bases; junction bases not matched to a gene: 10. This CDR3 has 16 amino acids. CDR1 and CDR2 (germline): SGHTA, FQGTGA. This CDR3 reads CASSLEFGSGRRELFF. Here the CDR3 DNA reads TGTGCCAGCAGCTTAGAGTTTGGTAGCGGGAGAAGGGAGCTGTTTTTT.

The genes are TRBV2 and TRBJ2-7; D perhaps matches TRBD1 (5 bases). V lost 2 bases to trimming and J lost 5 bases, with 10 bases between them. Germline values: CDR1 SNHLY, CDR2 FYNNEI. CDR3 size: 13 residues. CDR3 sequence (DNA): TGTGCCAGCAGTGAACCAGGCAGGGACGAGCAGTACTTC. Its protein product is CASSEPGRDEQYF.

This clonotype was counted a few times. The V gene is TRBV18, the J gene TRBJ2-1; perhaps TRBD1 as D (6 bases). This CDR3 spans 15 amino acids. The germline CDR1 and CDR2 sequences are KGHSH and LQKENI. Trimming took 4 bases from V and 4 from J, leaving 14 bases between them. As DNA, the CDR3 is TGTGCCAGCTCACGTCAGGGGATTTCTTACAATGAGCAGTTCTTC. Its protein product is CASSRQGISYNEQFF.

The chain employs TRBV7-9 and TRBJ1-1; D is undetermined. The CDR3 loop spans 16 amino acids. Trimming removed 4 bases from V and 5 bases from J, with 20 bases in between. Germline CDR1 and CDR2: SEHNR and FQNEAQ (reference sequence). The CDR3 region has the DNA TGTGCCAGCAGCTCCGGGGTCATCTACCGGAGGACTGAAGCTTTCTTT. Residues: CASSSGVIYRRTEAFF.

This clonotype was detected a few times. The V call is TRBV29-1, the J call TRBJ1-1, with 8 bases identical to TRBD1. Germline V gives CDR1 SQVTM, CDR2 ANQGSEA. The CDR3 spans 12 residues. V shed 7 bases, J shed 6 bases, and the junction held 7 bases outside the gene matches. CDR3 amino acids: CSEQGAQAEAFF. The CDR3 DNA is TGCAGCGAGCAGGGGGCGCAGGCTGAAGCTTTCTTT.

This rearrangement joins TRBV29-1 to TRBJ2-5, with a possible D match to TRBD2 (5 bases). Trimming stripped 2 bases from V and 5 bases from J, with 12 bases between. The CDR3 is 13 residues long. The germline gives CDR1 SQVTM, CDR2 ANQGSEA. CDR3 residues: CSVEILEWETQYF. The CDR3, as DNA: TGCAGCGTTGAAATACTAGAGTGGGAGACCCAGTACTTC. Filled out from reference TRBV29-1 and TRBJ2-5, the complete variable domain reads SAVISQKPSRDICQRGTSLTIQCQVDSQVTMMFWYRQQPGQSLTLIATANQGSEATYESGFVIDKFPISRPNLTFSTLTVSNMSPEDSSIYLCSVEILEWETQYFGPGTRLLVL.

The V call is TRBV7-2, the J call TRBJ1-2; D not certain. The germline CDR1 and CDR2 sequences are SGHTA and FQGNSA. Between the trimmed V and J ends, which lost 1 base and 6 bases, there was a span of 6 bases. The CDR3 sequence is 12 residues long. The CDR3 reads CASSLGSDGYTF. The CDR3 nucleotides are TGTGCCAGCAGCTTAGGGTCGGATGGCTACACCTTC.

This clonotype was recorded a few times. The chain carries TRBV7-3 and TRBJ1-2; 7 bases align to TRBD1. This CDR3 is 15 amino acids long. Per germline, CDR1 SGHTA and CDR2 FQGTGA. V lost 5 bases, J lost 1 base, and 7 bases stayed unmatched. Here the CDR3 DNA reads TGTGCCAGCAGCCTCACTTGGGACAGTAACTATGGCTACACCTTC. This translates into CASSLTWDSNYGYTF.

Only a few counts were recorded for this clonotype. V is TRBV11-3 and J is TRBJ2-7; D ambiguous. The germline V gene has CDR1 SGHNT and CDR2 YENEEA. V lost 1 base, J lost 0 bases, and 7 bases lay in between. The CDR3 has 14 residues. The CDR3 region is CASSLARTSYEQYF. For the CDR3, the DNA is TGTGCCAGCAGCTTAGCCAGGACCTCCTACGAGCAGTACTTC. Using reference TRBV11-3 and TRBJ2-7 for the parts outside the CDR3, the full variable domain is EAGVVQSPRYKIIEKKQPVAFWCNPISGHNTLYWYLQNLGQGPELLIRYENEEAVDDSQLPKDRFSAERLKGVDSTLKIQPAELGDSAVYLCASSLARTSYEQYFGPGTRLTVT.

In this sample, this clonotype turned up a few times. The chain carries TRBV7-3 and TRBJ2-1; TRBD2 is a possible D gene (6 bases). V shed 5 bases and J shed 7 bases, with 12 bases lying between them. The CDR3 runs 13 residues. Germline V CDR1 and CDR2: SGHTA, FQGTGA. The DNA of the CDR3 is TGTGCCAGCAGCCCGTTTGGGGGGAATGAGCAGTTCTTC. Protein: CASSPFGGNEQFF.

This clonotype was picked up many times. The gene calls are TRBV7-9 and TRBJ1-3; D gene ambiguous. CDR1 and CDR2 from the germline V gene are SEHNR and FQNEAQ (reference sequence). Between the trimmed V and J ends, which lost 4 bases and 9 bases, there was a span of 10 bases. The CDR3 has 12 residues. In nucleotides, the CDR3 is TGTGCCAGCAGCTCCTCCTTCTTCACCATATATTTT. This encodes CASSSSFFTIYF. The full variable domain, its missing parts supplied by reference TRBV7-9 and TRBJ1-3, is DTGVSQNPRHKITKRGQNVTFRCDPISEHNRLYWYRQTLGQGPEFLTYFQNEAQLEKSRLLSDRFSAERPKGSFSTLEIQRTEQGDSAMYLCASSSSFFTIYFGEGSWLTVV.

The rearrangement joins TRBV20-1 to TRBJ1-1; possible D gene TRBD1, 5 bases. This CDR3 is 11 amino acids long. Per germline, CDR1 DFQATT and CDR2 SNEGSKA (reference sequence). V lost 6 bases and J lost 13, with 18 bases in between. As DNA, the CDR3 is TGCAGTGCCTTTACGGGGGGTCGGGTTTTCTTT. As protein: CSAFTGGRVFF.

This sequence joins TRBV27 and TRBJ2-3; 8 bases align to TRBD1. This CDR3 comprises 12 residues. Germline CDR1 is MNHEY and CDR2 is SMNVEV (reference sequence). V trimming: 3 bases; J trimming: 9 bases; junction bases outside the gene matches: 2. DNA for the CDR3: TGTGCCAGCAGTTTTCAGGGGGCCACGCAGTATTTT. Amino acids: CASSFQGATQYF.

This clonotype was seen more than once but under ten times. The rearrangement links TRBV7-3 to TRBJ1-2, with 12 bases matching TRBD1. This CDR3 is built from 16 residues. Unmatched junction bases numbered 11, after V lost 4 bases and J lost 8 bases. The V gene's germline CDR1 is SGHTA and CDR2 FQGTGA. CDR3 nucleotide sequence: TGTGCCAGCAGCTCAGGGACAGGGGGCTGGATGGAAGGCTACACCTTC. Translating it yields CASSSGTGGWMEGYTF. The complete variable domain, with remaining parts taken from reference TRBV7-3 and TRBJ1-2, reads GAGVSQTPSNKVTEKGKYVELRCDPISGHTALYWYRQSLGQGPEFLIYFQGTGAADDSGLPNDRFFAVRPEGSVSTLKIQRTERGDSAVYLCASSSGTGGWMEGYTFGSGTRLTVV.

V is TRBV6-4 and J is TRBJ2-1; perhaps TRBD1 as D (5 bases). The CDR3 contains 13 residues. Germline loops: CDR1 MRHNA, CDR2 SNTAGT. V was trimmed by 3 bases and J by 4 bases, leaving 7 bases between them. CDR3 loop: CASSETAYNEQFF. CDR3 DNA sequence: TGTGCCAGCAGTGAGACAGCTTACAATGAGCAGTTCTTC.

The genes are TRBV10-3 and TRBJ2-3; 8 bases agree with TRBD2. The V gene end was trimmed by 5 bases and the J gene end by 2 bases; junction bases not matched to a gene: 12. Germline V gives CDR1 ENHRY, CDR2 SYGVKD. This CDR3 contains 17 residues. CDR3 loop: CAISISGGAYSTDTQYF. The CDR3 coding sequence is TGTGCCATCAGTATCTCCGGGGGGGCCTATTCCACAGATACGCAGTATTTT.

This sequence joins TRBV27 and TRBJ2-5; unclear D gene. Gene TRBJ2-7 matches the end of the DNA better, so the J call may be wrong. Germline lookup yields CDR1 MNHEY and CDR2 SMNVEV (reference sequence). The CDR3 covers 16 residues. CDR3 amino acids: CASSLSVLPRLNEQYF. The CDR3 DNA follows: TGTGCCAGCAGTTTATCTGTACTACCACGGTTGAACGAGCAGTACTTC.

This chain uses TRBV14 with TRBJ1-1; no firm D call. The CDR3 loop spans 16 amino acids. Germline CDR1 reads SGHDN; CDR2 reads FVKESK. Trimming left V 3 bases short and J 0 bases short, with 14 bases between. CDR3 region: CASSHMRGHMNTEAFF. DNA for the CDR3: TGTGCCAGCAGCCATATGAGAGGTCATATGAACACTGAAGCTTTCTTT.